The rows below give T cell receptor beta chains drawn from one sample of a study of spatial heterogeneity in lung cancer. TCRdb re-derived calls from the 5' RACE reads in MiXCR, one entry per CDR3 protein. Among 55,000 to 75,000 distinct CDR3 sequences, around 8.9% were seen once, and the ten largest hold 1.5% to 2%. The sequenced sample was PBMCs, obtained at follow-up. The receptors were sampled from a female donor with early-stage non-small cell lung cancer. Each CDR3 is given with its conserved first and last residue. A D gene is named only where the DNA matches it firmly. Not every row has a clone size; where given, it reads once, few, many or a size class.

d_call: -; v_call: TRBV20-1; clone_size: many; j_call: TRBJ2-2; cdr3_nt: TGCAGTGCAAGAGGGGGGTCGAACACCGGGGAGCTGTTTTTT; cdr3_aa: CSARGGSNTGELFF
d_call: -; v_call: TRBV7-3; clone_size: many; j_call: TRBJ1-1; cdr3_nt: TGTGCCAGCAGCTTAGGACAGTACACTGAAGCTTTCTTT; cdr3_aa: CASSLGQYTEAFF
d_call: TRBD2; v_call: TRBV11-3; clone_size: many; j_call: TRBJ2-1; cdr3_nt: TGTGCCAGCAGCTTAGATATAGCGGGAGGGCCTCTAGTCAATGAGCAGTTCTTC; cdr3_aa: CASSLDIAGGPLVNEQFF
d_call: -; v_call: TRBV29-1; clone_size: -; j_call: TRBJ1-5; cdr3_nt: TGCAGCGTGGGGGAGGACAGATATAGCAATCAGCCCCAGCATTTT; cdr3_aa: CSVGEDRYSNQPQHF
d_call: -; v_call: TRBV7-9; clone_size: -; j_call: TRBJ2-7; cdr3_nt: TGTGCCAGCAGCTCTCCGAGGTGGCCCAAGTTGGAGCAGTACTTC; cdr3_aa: CASSSPRWPKLEQYF
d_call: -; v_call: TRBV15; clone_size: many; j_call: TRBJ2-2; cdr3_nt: TGTGCCACCAGCAGAGATCTATCGAACACCGGGGAGCTGTTTTTT; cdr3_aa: CATSRDLSNTGELFF
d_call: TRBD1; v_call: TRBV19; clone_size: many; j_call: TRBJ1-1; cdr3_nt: TGTGCCAGTAGTAACAGGGGGCCCACTGAAGCTTTCTTT; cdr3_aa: CASSNRGPTEAFF
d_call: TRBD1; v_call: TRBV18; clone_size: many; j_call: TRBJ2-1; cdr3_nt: TGTGCCAGCTCACCTCCGGGACAGATCGGTGAGCAGTTCTTC; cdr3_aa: CASSPPGQIGEQFF
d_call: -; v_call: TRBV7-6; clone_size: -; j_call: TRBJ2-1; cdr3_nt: TGTGCCAGCAGCTTAGCTCCCCCAAGCTCCTACAATGAGCAGTTCTTC; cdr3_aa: CASSLAPPSSYNEQFF
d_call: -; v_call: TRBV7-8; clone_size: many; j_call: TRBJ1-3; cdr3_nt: TGTGCCAGCAGCTTAGACGGAAACTCTGGAAACACCATATATTTT; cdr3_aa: CASSLDGNSGNTIYF
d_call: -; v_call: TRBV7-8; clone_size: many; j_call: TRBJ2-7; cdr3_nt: TGTGCCAGCAGCTTTCGGTCTCGCTCCTACGAGCAGTACTTC; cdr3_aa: CASSFRSRSYEQYF
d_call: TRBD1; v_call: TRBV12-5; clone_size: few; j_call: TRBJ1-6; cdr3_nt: TGTGCTAGTGGCCGGACAGGGGGCGGTTCACCCCTCCACTTT; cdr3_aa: CASGRTGGGSPLHF
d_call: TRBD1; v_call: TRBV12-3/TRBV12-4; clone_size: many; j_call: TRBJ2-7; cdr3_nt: TGTGCCAGCAGTGAAGGACAGGTTTCCCTCGAGCAGTACTTC; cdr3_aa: CASSEGQVSLEQYF
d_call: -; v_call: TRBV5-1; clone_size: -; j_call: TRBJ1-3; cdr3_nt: TGCGCCAGCAGTCTGTGGGGAGAGTCTGGAAACACCATATATTTT; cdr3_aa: CASSLWGESGNTIYF
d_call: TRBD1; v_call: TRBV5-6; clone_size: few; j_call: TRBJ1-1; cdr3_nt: TGTGCCAGCAGCTTCCAGGGGGCGCAGAATTGGAGGTTAGACGCTTTCTTT; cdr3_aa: CASSFQGAQNWRLDAFF
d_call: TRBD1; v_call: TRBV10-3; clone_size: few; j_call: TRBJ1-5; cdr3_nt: TGTGCCATCAGGGGACAGGTTTCTCAGCCCCAGCATTTT; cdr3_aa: CAIRGQVSQPQHF
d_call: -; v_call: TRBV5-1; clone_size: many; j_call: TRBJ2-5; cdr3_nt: TGCGCCAGCAGCTTGAGGTTCCAAGAGACCCAGTACTTC; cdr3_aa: CASSLRFQETQYF
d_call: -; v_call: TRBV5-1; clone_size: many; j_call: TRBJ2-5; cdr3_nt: TGCGCCAGCAGCTTGGACGGAGCTACCCAGTACTTC; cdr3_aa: CASSLDGATQYF
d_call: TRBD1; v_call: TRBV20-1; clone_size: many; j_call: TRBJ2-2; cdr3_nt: TGCAGTGCGGGACAGGGGGTGACCGGGGAGCTGTTTTTT; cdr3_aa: CSAGQGVTGELFF
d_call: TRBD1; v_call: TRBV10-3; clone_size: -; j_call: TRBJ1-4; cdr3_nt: TGTGCCTCACAGGGGGGGGAAGAAAAACTGTTTTTT; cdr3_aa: CASQGGEEKLFF
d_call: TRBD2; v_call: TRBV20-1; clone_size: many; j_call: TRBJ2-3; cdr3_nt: TGCAGTGCTAGAGATAGAGGGGGGACTAGCGGAGATACGCAGTATTTT; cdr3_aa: CSARDRGGTSGDTQYF
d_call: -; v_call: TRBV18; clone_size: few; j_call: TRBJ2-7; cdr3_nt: TGTGCCAGCTCCCTGATAGGGGAAAGCGAGCAGTACTTC; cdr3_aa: CASSLIGESEQYF
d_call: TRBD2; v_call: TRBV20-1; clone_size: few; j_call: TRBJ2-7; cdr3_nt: TGCAGTGCTGGAAGCGGGAGGGGGTACGAGCAGTACTTC; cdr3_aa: CSAGSGRGYEQYF
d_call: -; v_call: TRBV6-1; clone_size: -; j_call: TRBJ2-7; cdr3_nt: TGTGCCAGCAGTGAGAGTGCTGCCCGGGGGTATCCCTACGAGCAGTACTTC; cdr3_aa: CASSESAARGYPYEQYF
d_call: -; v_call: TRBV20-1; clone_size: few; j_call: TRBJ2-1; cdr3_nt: TGCAGTGCTAGTACGGTTTCCTACAATGAGCAGTTCTTC; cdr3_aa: CSASTVSYNEQFF
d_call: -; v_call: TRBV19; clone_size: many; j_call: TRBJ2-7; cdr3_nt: TGTGCCAGTAGTATTTGGATAAACCACCACTACGAGCAGTACTTC; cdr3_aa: CASSIWINHHYEQYF
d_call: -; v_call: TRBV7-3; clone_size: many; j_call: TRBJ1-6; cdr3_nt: TGTGCCAGCAGCCTACAGGGTTCGGATTCACCCCTCCACTTT; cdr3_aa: CASSLQGSDSPLHF
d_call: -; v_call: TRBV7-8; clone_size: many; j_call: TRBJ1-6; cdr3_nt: TGTGCCAGCTTCCCGGGAGGACATAATTCACCCCTCCACTTT; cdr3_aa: CASFPGGHNSPLHF
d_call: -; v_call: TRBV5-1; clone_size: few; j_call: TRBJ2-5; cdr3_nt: TGCGCCAGCAGCTTGGACGGCAGGGAAGAGACCCAGTACTTC; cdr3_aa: CASSLDGREETQYF
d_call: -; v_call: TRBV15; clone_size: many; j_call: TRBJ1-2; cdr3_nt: TGTGCCACCAGCAAAGGGGAGAGCGACTATGGCTACACCTTC; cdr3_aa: CATSKGESDYGYTF
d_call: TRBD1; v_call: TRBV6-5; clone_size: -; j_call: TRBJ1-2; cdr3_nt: TGTGCCAGCACCGACAGGGGGAATAACTATGGCTACACCTTC; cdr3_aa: CASTDRGNNYGYTF
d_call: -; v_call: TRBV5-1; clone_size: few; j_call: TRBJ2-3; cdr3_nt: TGCGCCAGCAGCTTGAGTACATTAGGAGATACGCAGTATTTT; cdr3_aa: CASSLSTLGDTQYF